Shown below are 11 T cell receptor beta chains from a single sample sequenced in a study of identical twins. TCRdb used MiXCR to reprocess the 5' RACE reads, holding one entry per CDR3 protein. Of 450,000 to 650,000 distinct CDR3 sequences in the sample, 13% to 15% were seen once. These data were also reused for a study on yellow fever vaccine responses in identical twins.

Material for sequencing was CD4+ T cells sorted from blood. The receptors here all came from a woman aged 18-29 years in good health.

The gene calls are TRBV10-3 and TRBJ2-1; 11 nucleotides align to TRBD1. Germline CDR1 and CDR2: ENHRY and SYGVKD. CDR3 size: 16 residues. Trimming at V came to 4 bases and at J to 8 bases, leaving 10 bases not matched to a gene. CDR3 amino acids: CAISGISGTGGYEQFF. The CDR3, as DNA: TGTGCCATCAGTGGTATATCCGGGACAGGGGGATATGAGCAGTTCTTC.

This clonotype was counted a few times. The chain is built from TRBV28 and TRBJ1-5; 8 bases fit TRBD1. Unmatched junction bases numbered 7, after V lost 5 bases and J lost 7 bases. Per germline, CDR1 MDHEN and CDR2 SYDVKM. The CDR3 sequence is 14 residues long. The CDR3 DNA is TGTGCCAGCAGTCGACAGGGGACTCCCCAGCCCCAGCATTTT. Translated: CASSRQGTPQPQHF.

This rearrangement joins TRBV20-1 to TRBJ2-7; D gene uncertain. The V end was cut by 6 bases, the J end by 6 bases, with 21 bases between. Germline V gene lookup returns CDR1 DFQATT and CDR2 SNEGSKA (reference sequence). CDR3 length equals 14 residues. The CDR3 reads CSAPRIAGSLEQYF. CDR3 DNA: TGCAGTGCCCCCCGGATAGCAGGCTCCCTCGAGCAGTACTTC.

J is TRBJ2-7 and V is TRBV15; maybe TRBD2 (5 bases). This CDR3 has 15 residues. Germline V gene data show CDR1 as LNHNV and CDR2 as YYDKDF (reference sequence). With 0 bases removed from V and 5 bases from J, the gap between germline ends came to 14 bases. CDR3 in DNA: TGTGCCACCAGCAGAGATCGAGGGAATGGAAACGAGCAGTACTTC. The encoded protein is CATSRDRGNGNEQYF. The full variable domain, with the rest looked up from reference TRBV15 and TRBJ2-7, is DAMVIQNPRYQVTQFGKPVTLSCSQTLNHNVMYWYQQKSSQAPKLLFHYYDKDFNNEADTPDNFQSRRPNTSFCFLDIRSPGLGDTAMYLCATSRDRGNGNEQYFGPGTRLTVT.

In DNA form, the CDR3 reads TGCAGTGCTACACCGGGACAGAACACAGATACGCAGTATTTT. It yields the protein CSATPGQNTDTQYF. This sequence joins TRBV20-1 and TRBJ2-3; 7 positions agree with TRBD1. V dropped 4 bases and J dropped 2; count of bases not matched to a gene: 6. CDR1 is DFQATT, CDR2 SNEGSKA, per germline (reference sequence). The CDR3 is 14 amino acids.

Only a few counts were recorded for this clonotype. V and J are TRBV3-1 and TRBJ1-1; 9 bases are a match to TRBD1. The germline gives CDR1 LGHDT, CDR2 YNNKEL (reference sequence). Trimming removed 1 base from V and 4 bases from J; junction bases left unmatched: 4. The CDR3 contains 15 residues. The chain's CDR3 is CASSQGDREGTEAFF. The CDR3 DNA sequence: TGTGCCAGCAGCCAAGGGGACAGGGAGGGCACTGAAGCTTTCTTT.

This clonotype came up a few times. The chain carries TRBV11-2 and TRBJ2-1; D remains unclear. CDR1 is SGHAT and CDR2 is FQNNGV in the germline V gene. This CDR3 spans 12 amino acids. V was shortened by 4 bases and J by 9 bases, with 10 bases between the two germline ends. Written as DNA, the CDR3 is TGTGCCAGCAGCTCATCAGTGGCTGAGCAGTTCTTC. Translated: CASSSSVAEQFF.

This chain links TRBV28 with TRBJ1-1; D not resolved. Germline CDR1 reads MDHEN; CDR2 reads SYDVKM. The V end was cut by 2 bases, the J end by 8 bases, with 9 bases between. The CDR3 loop spans 12 amino acids. CDR3 nucleotides: TGTGCCAGCAGTTTACAGCCTCGGGAAGCTTTCTTT. It codes for CASSLQPREAFF.

In this sample, this clonotype turned up a few times. This sequence joins TRBV21-1 and TRBJ2-1; the table names TRBD1, a call not compared with the DNA. TRBV21-1 is labeled a pseudogene. The CDR3 sequence is 16 residues long. The CDR3 DNA reads TGTGCCAGCAGCAAAGGGGGACAGAGAGACTACAATGAGCAGTTCTTC. Amino acid sequence: CASSKGGQRDYNEQFF.

The rearrangement links TRBV12-3 or TRBV12-4 to TRBJ1-4; D is unresolved. The CDR3 covers 16 residues. Trimming took off 1 base at V and 6 bases at J, with 15 bases between the two ends. CDR3 sequence (DNA): TGTGCCAGCAGTTTAGGCCCCTGGGCCTATTATGAAAAACTGTTTTTT. This codes for CASSLGPWAYYEKLFF.

V and J are TRBV10-3 and TRBJ2-1; D perhaps matches TRBD2 (6 bases). The length of the CDR3 is 15 residues. V was shortened by 3 bases and J by 9 bases, with 18 bases between the two germline ends. The germline CDR1 and CDR2 sequences are ENHRY and SYGVKD. The CDR3 nucleotides are TGTGCCATCAGTGACCGGGACTCTAGGGGCCGTGAGCAGTTCTTC. This sequence encodes CAISDRDSRGREQFF.